The 3 T cell receptor beta chains below all came from one sample that was sequenced in a study of shared clonotypes between healthy human individuals (dated by TCRdb to about 2020). Library construction relied on the immunoSEQ multiplex PCR assay. The immuneACCESS repertoire file appears here via TCRdb, limited to in-frame rearrangements. These files lack a portion of the clones; in checked studies, under half of the deficit traces to unresolved V genes, and the cause of the others is not known. This sample lists 300,000 to 350,000 clones; around 70% were detected once. The biggest ten clones account for around 9.3% of the sample. Specimen: memory CD4+ T cells sorted from blood. The cell subset or site label for this specimen denotes: CD45RA-negative fraction. These receptors all stem from a man aged 25-45 years in good health.

This clone was counted at least ten times. The chain uses TRBV2 and TRBJ1-5; D gene unclear. Germline CDR1 and CDR2: SNHLY and FYNNEI. The CDR3 runs 11 residues. V was cut by 8 bases and J by 7 bases, with 9 bases left in between. The CDR3 DNA follows: TGTGCCAGCGGAATAAGCCAGCCCCAGCATTTT. Translating gives CASGISQPQHF.

The chain employs TRBV18 and TRBJ2-1, with TRBD2 matching 8 bases. Trimming removed 0 bases from V and 7 bases from J; junction bases left unmatched: 11. CDR1 and CDR2 (germline): KGHSH, LQKENI. The CDR3 is made up of 17 amino acids. This CDR3 is CASSPPSGSLSGNEQFF. The CDR3 nucleotides are TGTGCCAGCTCACCACCCAGCGGGAGCTTATCTGGGAATGAGCAGTTCTTC.

The chain is built from TRBV7-6 and TRBJ2-1, with D unresolved. Germline CDR1 reads SGHVS; CDR2 reads FNYEAQ. The V end lost 5 bases, the J end lost 4 bases, and 9 bases lay between the germline ends. The CDR3 is made up of 13 amino acids. The CDR3 loop reads CASSVRSYNEQFF. The CDR3 DNA reads as TGTGCCAGCAGCGTACGGAGTTACAATGAGCAGTTCTTC. The full variable domain, its missing parts supplied by reference TRBV7-6 and TRBJ2-1, is GAGVSQSPRYKVTKRGQDVALRCDPISGHVSLYWYRQALGQGPEFLTYFNYEAQQDKSGLPNDRFSAERPEGSISTLTIQRTEQRDSAMYRCASSVRSYNEQFFGPGTRLTVL.